One sample yielded the 25 T cell receptor beta chains listed below, sequenced in a study of cytomegalovirus exposure and HLA in healthy donors. Here immunoSEQ multiplex PCR was the method, and the copy in TCRdb shows in-frame clones only, minus some. The table records about 310,000 clones, 88% of them present only once. Input material: PBMCs. These receptors all come from a man younger than 45 in good health and CMV-seronegative.

This clone was detected once. The chain recombines TRBV9 with TRBJ2-5; TRBD2 agrees at 8 bases. CDR3 size: 16 residues. The V and J ends lost 4 bases and 4 bases, in that order; junction bases with no gene match: 12. Germline V CDR1 and CDR2: SGDLS, YYNGEE. CDR3 in amino acids: CASSTSGGRGAETQYF. Here the CDR3 DNA reads TGTGCCAGCAGCACAAGCGGGGGACGGGGTGCAGAGACCCAGTACTTC.

This chain uses TRBV25-1 with TRBJ2-3, with TRBD1 as a possible D gene (5 bases). Germline-derived CDR1 and CDR2 are MGHDK and SYGVNS. The V and J ends lost 5 bases and 3 bases respectively, with 9 bases between them. This CDR3 comprises 13 residues. The CDR3 sequence: CASSLQGTDTQYF. Written as DNA, the CDR3 is TGTGCCAGCAGTCTCCAGGGTACAGATACGCAGTATTTT.

The V call is TRBV7-2, the J call TRBJ1-2; tentative D call: TRBD1 (6 bases). The CDR3 totals 13 residues. Germline V CDR1 and CDR2: SGHTA, FQGNSA. Trimming shortened V by 4 bases and J by 7 bases, and 13 bases separated the two germline ends. In nucleotides, the CDR3 is TGTGCCAGCAGCTGGGGGCGACCTTCTGGCTACACCTTC. This gives the protein CASSWGRPSGYTF.

V gene TRBV19 combines with J gene TRBJ1-5; possibly TRBD1 for D (5 bases). With 3 bases removed from V and 4 bases from J, the gap between germline ends came to 10 bases. Germline V gives CDR1 LNHDA, CDR2 SQIVND (reference sequence). The CDR3 totals 14 residues. The CDR3 spells CASSIARVNQPQHF. CDR3 sequence (DNA): TGTGCCAGTAGTATCGCCAGGGTAAATCAGCCCCAGCATTTT.

This clone was detected only a few times. The rearrangement uses TRBV4-2 and TRBJ1-6; 8 bases match TRBD1. There are 15 residues in the CDR3. Germline lookup yields CDR1 LGHNA and CDR2 YNFKEQ. V gave up 1 base and J gave up 9 bases; unmatched junction bases: 5. This CDR3 is CASSQVLQGGSPLHF. The CDR3 region has the DNA TGTGCCAGCAGCCAAGTACTACAGGGGGGTTCACCCCTCCACTTT.

The chain links TRBV11-2 to TRBJ2-3; maybe TRBD2 (5 bases). Germline CDR1 reads SGHAT; CDR2 reads FQNNGV. The CDR3 length is 16 residues. The V and J ends lost 6 bases and 2 bases respectively, with 18 bases between them. The DNA for the CDR3 is TGTGCCAGCAGTGGTCTAGCAGGCCTATACACAGATACGCAGTATTTT. Its protein product is CASSGLAGLYTDTQYF.

This clone was detected once. As DNA, the CDR3 is TGCGCCAGCAGCCTCGGGAATACGCAGTATTTT. It yields the protein CASSLGNTQYF. The chain joins TRBV4-1 to TRBJ2-3; weak D call: TRBD2 (5 bases). The CDR3 contains 11 residues. Germline V gene sequence: CDR1 MGHRA, CDR2 YSYEKL. The V gene lost 4 bases and the J gene lost 7 bases, with 6 bases spanning the gap.

The J gene is TRBJ2-6, the V gene TRBV9, with D maybe TRBD1 (5 bases). The CDR3 runs to 17 residues. CDR1 and CDR2 from the germline V gene are SGDLS and YYNGEE. V gave up 0 bases and J gave up 0 bases, with 10 bases separating them. The CDR3 reads CASSVGGRHSGANVLTF. In DNA, the CDR3 is TGTGCCAGCAGCGTAGGGGGCAGACACTCTGGGGCCAACGTCCTGACTTTC.

The chain recombines TRBV6-1 with TRBJ1-1; D not certain. Germline V CDR1 and CDR2: MNHNS, SASEGT. Trimming removed 1 base from V and 8 bases from J, with 11 bases in between. The CDR3 is made up of 13 amino acids. CDR3 sequence reads: CASSEVWREEAFF. CDR3 in DNA: TGTGCCAGCAGTGAAGTGTGGAGGGAAGAAGCTTTCTTT.

V gene TRBV5-4 combines with J gene TRBJ1-2; D unclear. V lost 3 bases to trimming and J lost 7 bases, with 13 bases between them. Per germline, CDR1 SGHNT and CDR2 YYREEE (reference sequence). The CDR3 is 13 amino acids. The CDR3 coding sequence is TGTGCCAGCAGCTCCCCGGACGGGGTTGGCTACACCTTC. Translated, it gives CASSSPDGVGYTF.

The chain combines TRBV27 with TRBJ2-1; 8 bases map to TRBD2. In germline, CDR1 is MNHEY, CDR2 SMNVEV (reference sequence). Germline trimming cut 0 bases from V and 3 bases from J; bases unmatched to any gene: 7. The CDR3 has 17 amino acids. CDR3 residues: CASSLSPPAGVYNEQFF. The DNA of the CDR3 is TGTGCCAGCAGTTTATCTCCCCCAGCGGGGGTCTACAATGAGCAGTTCTTC.

The gene calls are TRBV18 and TRBJ1-2; 8 nucleotides line up with TRBD1. The CDR3 totals 16 residues. V lost 6 bases to trimming and J lost 6 bases; unmatched junction nucleotides: 15. Per germline, CDR1 KGHSH and CDR2 LQKENI. The CDR3 protein is CASSRSFQGARNGYTF. The CDR3 DNA reads TGTGCCAGCTCGCGGTCTTTTCAGGGGGCGCGGAATGGCTACACCTTC.

This chain joins TRBV6-6 and TRBJ1-2, with 7 bases lining up with TRBD1. The CDR3 loop spans 15 amino acids. CDR1 is MNHNY and CDR2 is SVGAGI in the germline V gene (reference sequence). V shed 4 bases, J shed 2 bases, and the junction held 7 bases outside the gene matches. CDR3 coding DNA: TGTGCCAGCAGTTCCTCTCCACAGGGGAACTATGGCTACACCTTC. Amino acids: CASSSSPQGNYGYTF.

V usage is TRBV6-5 and J usage is TRBJ1-1; D uncertain. Per germline, CDR1 MNHEY and CDR2 SVGAGI. With 5 bases removed from V and 0 bases from J, the gap between germline ends came to 10 bases. The CDR3 is made up of 14 amino acids. DNA of the CDR3: TGTGCCAGCAGTCGCTATAGCATGAACACTGAAGCTTTCTTT. Protein: CASSRYSMNTEAFF.

V gene TRBV14 combines with J gene TRBJ1-2, with 8 bases identical to TRBD1. J was trimmed by 4 bases and V by 4 bases; bases with no gene match: 5. This CDR3 contains 14 residues. Per the germline V gene, CDR1 is SGHDN and CDR2 is FVKESK. For the CDR3, the DNA is TGTGCCAGCAGCCCGGACAGGGTCCGCTATGGCTACACCTTC. It encodes CASSPDRVRYGYTF.

This clone was seen a single time. The CDR3 here is CASSLGQGGGYTF. CDR3 DNA: TGTGCCAGCAGCCTCGGACAGGGAGGAGGCTACACCTTC. The V gene is TRBV7-8, the J gene TRBJ1-2; 8 positions agree with TRBD1. There are 13 residues in the CDR3. The V segment lost 5 bases and the J segment 8 bases; nucleotides outside the gene matches: 7. Germline V lookup: CDR1 SGHVS, CDR2 FQNEAQ.

This clone has only one observation. V and J are TRBV29-1 and TRBJ1-1; D gene ambiguous. Germline V gene data show CDR1 as SQVTM and CDR2 as ANQGSEA. There are 13 residues in the CDR3. Trimming stripped 3 bases from V and 5 bases from J, with 13 bases between. The CDR3 nucleotides read TGCAGCGTTGAGGCCACCAGAAAAACTGAAGCTTTCTTT. Protein product: CSVEATRKTEAFF.

As regards this clone: The sample contains more than one DNA sequence encoding this CDR3. The rearrangement joins TRBV19 to TRBJ1-5; TRBD1 is a possible D gene (5 bases). The germline V and J ends were trimmed by 2 bases and 4 bases, with 6 bases remaining between them. This CDR3 is built from 13 residues. Per the germline V gene, CDR1 is LNHDA and CDR2 is SQIVND (reference sequence). The DNA of the CDR3 is TGTGCCAGTAGTATAAGGGGAAATCAGCCCCAGCATTTT. This sequence encodes CASSIRGNQPQHF.

The table lists this clone with a few counts. This sequence joins TRBV7-2 and TRBJ2-7; TRBD2 is a possible D gene (6 bases). Germline loops: CDR1 SGHTA, CDR2 FQGNSA. The CDR3 is 15 amino acids. Trimming took off 6 bases at V and 2 bases at J, with 17 bases between the two ends. The CDR3 reads CASSNWRGPTYEQYF. The CDR3 DNA is TGTGCCAGCAGTAACTGGCGGGGACCAACCTACGAGCAGTACTTC.

There are many counts of this clone. This chain joins TRBV6-1 and TRBJ1-6; a possible D gene is TRBD1 (5 bases). Looked up from germline, CDR1 is MNHNS and CDR2 is SASEGT. The V end was cut by 7 bases, the J end by 10 bases, with 14 bases between. The length of the CDR3 is 13 residues. This chain's CDR3 is CASKTVEGSPLHF. For the CDR3, the DNA is TGTGCCAGCAAGACGGTGGAGGGGTCACCCCTCCACTTT.

The chain uses TRBV19 and TRBJ1-1, with 9 bases identical to TRBD1. Trimming cost V 3 bases and J 1 base; bases outside gene matches: 3. The CDR3 has 15 amino acids. In germline, CDR1 is LNHDA, CDR2 SQIVND (reference sequence). The CDR3 bases are TGTGCCAGTAGTATGGGGACAGGGAAGAACACTGAAGCTTTCTTT. Protein product: CASSMGTGKNTEAFF. Full variable domain (outside the CDR3, taken from reference TRBV19 and TRBJ1-1): DGGITQSPKYLFRKEGQNVTLSCEQNLNHDAMYWYRQDPGQGLRLIYYSQIVNDFQKGDIAEGYSVSREKKESFPLTVTSAQKNPTAFYLCASSMGTGKNTEAFFGQGTRLTVV.

The chain combines TRBV9 with TRBJ2-2; D might be TRBD1 (5 bases). Deletions cut 6 bases from V and 3 bases from J, with 18 bases between. Germline lookup yields CDR1 SGDLS and CDR2 YYNGEE. CDR3 size: 16 residues. CDR3 coding DNA: TGTGCCAGCAACTCCCAAGTGTGGGGCGACACCGGGGAGCTGTTTTTT. Translation gives CASNSQVWGDTGELFF.

The rearrangement links TRBV6-1 to TRBJ1-2; 7 bases agree with TRBD1. CDR1 is MNHNS and CDR2 is SASEGT in the germline V gene. The CDR3 sequence is 14 residues long. V lost 9 bases to trimming and J lost 5 bases; unmatched junction nucleotides: 12. This CDR3 reads CASQMTGSGYGYTF. The CDR3 DNA reads as TGTGCCAGTCAAATGACAGGGTCGGGGTATGGCTACACCTTC.

J is TRBJ2-7 and V is TRBV7-8; TRBD1 agrees at 9 bases. The CDR3 has 14 amino acids. The V gene's germline CDR1 is SGHVS and CDR2 FQNEAQ. The ends lost 8 bases at V and 6 bases at J; junction bases unmatched: 11. CDR3 sequence: CASGNNRGRGEQYF. The CDR3 DNA reads TGTGCCAGCGGAAATAACAGGGGGCGAGGCGAGCAGTACTTC.

This clone was detected a few times. The V call is TRBV5-4, the J call TRBJ2-4, with 9 bases that match TRBD1. V trimming: 3 bases; J trimming: 7 bases; junction bases outside the gene matches: 8. The CDR3 spans 15 residues. Looked up from germline, CDR1 is SGHNT and CDR2 is YYREEE (reference sequence). DNA of the CDR3: TGTGCCAGCAGCTCCGGGACAGGGATGATCAACATTCAGTACTTC. This sequence encodes CASSSGTGMINIQYF. Together with reference TRBV5-4 and TRBJ2-4, the CDR3 gives the full variable domain: ETGVTQSPTHLIKTRGQQVTLRCSSQSGHNTVSWYQQALGQGPQFIFQYYREEENGRGNFPPRFSGLQFPNYSSELNVNALELDDSALYLCASSSGTGMINIQYFGAGTRLSVL.